The 5 T cell receptor beta chains below were found in one sample sequenced in a study of control samples from healthy donors and cancer patients. Profiled with immunoSEQ multiplex PCR; TCRdb holds only in-frame clones, not every one. The sample holds some 30,000 clones, 70% to 90% seen once. Sequencing was carried out using formalin-fixed, paraffin-embedded tissue. Receptors were obtained from a female donor with melanoma.

This clone was seen only once. The genes are TRBV5-5 and TRBJ2-7; TRBD2 might be the D (5 bases). Germline V gene sequence: CDR1 SGHKS, CDR2 YYEKEE (reference sequence). The V end was cut by 4 bases, the J end by 3 bases, with 11 bases between. The CDR3 is made up of 13 amino acids. CDR3 in DNA: TGTGCCAGCAGCCGGACTGCCTACTACGAGCAGTACTTC. Its translation is CASSRTAYYEQYF.

The rearrangement uses TRBV7-9 and TRBJ2-3; 9 bases line up with TRBD1. Trimming removed 9 bases from V and 4 bases from J; junction bases left unmatched: 5. The CDR3 contains 13 residues. Germline CDR1 reads SEHNR; CDR2 reads FQNEAQ (reference sequence). The CDR3 DNA sequence: TGTGCCAGTCGGGACAGGGATGCAGATACGCAGTATTTT. Translation: CASRDRDADTQYF.

The J gene is TRBJ2-1, the V gene TRBV7-9; D may be TRBD2 (5 bases). The germline gives CDR1 SEHNR, CDR2 FQNEAQ (reference sequence). The CDR3 spans 13 residues. Trimming shortened V by 5 bases and J by 5 bases, and 10 bases separated the two germline ends. The CDR3 here is CASSPLGDNEQFF. The CDR3 DNA reads TGTGCCAGCAGCCCCTTGGGAGACAATGAGCAGTTCTTC.

V usage is TRBV2 and J usage is TRBJ2-7, with 9 bases lining up with TRBD1. CDR1 is SNHLY and CDR2 is FYNNEI in the germline V gene. V trimming: 3 bases; J trimming: 2 bases; junction bases outside the gene matches: 2. CDR3 size: 14 residues. The CDR3 loop is CASSDGTGTYEQYF. As DNA, the CDR3 is TGTGCCAGCAGTGATGGGACAGGGACCTACGAGCAGTACTTC.

The V call is TRBV6-2 or TRBV6-3, the J call TRBJ1-2; D is perhaps TRBD1 (5 bases). This CDR3 region has 14 residues. Trimming pared 4 bases from V and 4 bases from J, leaving 13 bases between. The germline gives CDR1 MNHEY, CDR2 SVGEGT. The CDR3 DNA sequence: TGTGCCAGCAGTTTGTGGGACGTCCTCTATGGCTACACCTTC. Translated: CASSLWDVLYGYTF.